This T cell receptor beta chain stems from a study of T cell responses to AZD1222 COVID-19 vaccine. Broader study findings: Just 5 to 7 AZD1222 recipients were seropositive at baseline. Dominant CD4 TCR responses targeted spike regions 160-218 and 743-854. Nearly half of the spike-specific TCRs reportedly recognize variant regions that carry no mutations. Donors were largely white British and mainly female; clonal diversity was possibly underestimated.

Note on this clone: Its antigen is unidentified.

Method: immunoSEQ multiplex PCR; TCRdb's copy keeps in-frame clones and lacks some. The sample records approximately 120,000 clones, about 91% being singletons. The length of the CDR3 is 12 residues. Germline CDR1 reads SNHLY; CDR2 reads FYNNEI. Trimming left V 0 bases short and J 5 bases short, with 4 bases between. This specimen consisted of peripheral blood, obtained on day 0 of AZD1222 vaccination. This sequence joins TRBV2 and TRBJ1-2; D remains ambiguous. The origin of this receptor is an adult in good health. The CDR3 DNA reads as TGTGCCAGCAGTGAAGCAACTTATGGCTACACCTTC. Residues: CASSEATYGYTF.